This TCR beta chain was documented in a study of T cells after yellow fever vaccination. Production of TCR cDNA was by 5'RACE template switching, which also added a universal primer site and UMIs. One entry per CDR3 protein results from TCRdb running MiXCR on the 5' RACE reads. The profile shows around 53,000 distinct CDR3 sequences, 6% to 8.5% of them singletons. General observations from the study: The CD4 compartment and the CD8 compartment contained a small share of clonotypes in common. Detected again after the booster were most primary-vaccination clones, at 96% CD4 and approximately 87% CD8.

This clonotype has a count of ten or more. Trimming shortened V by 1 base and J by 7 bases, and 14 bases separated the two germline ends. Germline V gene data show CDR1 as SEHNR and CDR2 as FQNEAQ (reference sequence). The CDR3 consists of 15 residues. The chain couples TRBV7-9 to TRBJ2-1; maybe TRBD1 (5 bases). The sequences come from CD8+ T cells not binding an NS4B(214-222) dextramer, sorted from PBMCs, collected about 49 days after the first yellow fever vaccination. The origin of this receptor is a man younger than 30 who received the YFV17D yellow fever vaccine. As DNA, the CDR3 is TGTGCCAGCAGCTTAGTGGTCAGGGATCGGAATGAGCAGTTCTTC. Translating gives CASSLVVRDRNEQFF. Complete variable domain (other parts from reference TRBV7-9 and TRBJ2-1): DTGVSQNPRHKITKRGQNVTFRCDPISEHNRLYWYRQTLGQGPEFLTYFQNEAQLEKSRLLSDRFSAERPKGSFSTLEIQRTEQGDSAMYLCASSLVVRDRNEQFFGPGTRLTVL.